The sequence of this TCR beta chain was determined in a study of T cells in Graves' hyperthyroidism and ophthalmopathy. Background on the study: The authors collected peripheral blood at initial diagnosis, before any treatment. General observations from the study: Blood also contained most expanded thyroid clonotypes above 0.001. The model predicted ophthalmopathy a median roughly six months before onset.

At least 3 on the Clinical Activity Score was recorded for ophthalmopathy patients, who also had NOSPECS grade at least 4 and duration under 3 months. TCR beta CDR3 sequences were amplified from RNA transcripts. The HTBI primer set was used in a first-round RT-PCR of the TCR CDR3. TCRdb reanalysed the multiplex PCR reads using MiXCR and keeps one entry per CDR3 protein. The profile shows fewer than 650,000 distinct CDR3 sequences, 14% of them singletons. This clonotype was detected many times. Its specificity is unknown. The origin of this receptor is a woman under 30 with Graves' ophthalmopathy. Source material: blood.

The DNA for the CDR3 is TGTGCCAGCAGTTACCCATTGCAGTCGGATGGCTACACCTTC. This gives the protein CASSYPLQSDGYTF. V gene TRBV6-5 combines with J gene TRBJ1-2; D not certain. V lost 2 bases and J 6 bases, leaving 13 bases between the germline ends. The CDR3 covers 14 residues. CDR1 MNHEY and CDR2 SVGAGI come from the germline V gene.